This note documents a single TCR beta chain sequence. Its antigen is still unknown. Base qualities are not recorded, but no much larger clone differs from it by a single base. The sample's time point label is to be understood as: more than 3 weeks on oral tofacitinib. In the paper's terms, the treatment or condition label means: oral pan-JAK inhibitor, 5-10 mg twice daily. Peripheral blood and lesional scalp punch biopsies were obtained from patients with alopecia areata. After PBMCs were isolated by density centrifugation and stained for CD3, CD4 and CD8, a FACSAria was used to sort CD4+ and CD8+ T cells. Libraries were built with the immunoSEQ multiplex PCR assay. RNA was extracted from all samples and reverse transcribed into cDNA as template for TCR sequencing. SuperScript III was used to make first-strand cDNA, primed with a 2:1 mix of oligo-dT and random hexamers. A synthetic immune receptor repertoire was used to measure amplification bias, and any remaining bias was corrected computationally. The authors processed their data as follows. Raw reads were preprocessed to remove errors, and CDR3 was defined by IMGT conventions from the conserved cysteine to phenylalanine. To get clonality, Shannon entropy was normalized by log2 of the number of productive unique TCRs and the result was subtracted from 1. CD4 or CD8 identity of scalp clones was inferred by cross-referencing scalp TCRbeta sequences with sorted blood CD4 and CD8 repertoires. Not all clones reach the TCRdb copy of this immuneACCESS table, which keeps in-frame sequences only. Checked studies attribute under half of the gap to unresolved V genes and leave the rest unexplained. That table supplies the V and J calls and clone size; D and trimming were determined from the DNA. For this sample the table gives 100,000 to 150,000 clones, of which 61% were detected only once. Approximately 5.1% of the sample lies in the top ten.

The data belong to a study of CD8+ T cells in alopecia areata (dated by TCRdb to 2017 to 2018). For context, the study as a whole: Treated patients were enrolled in an open-label pilot trial of oral tofacitinib, 5 to 10 mg twice daily, for moderate-to-severe alopecia areata. High-throughput TCRbeta sequencing was used to examine T cell clonal expansion in alopecia areata in both the C3H/HeJ mouse model and human patients. Human TCRbeta sequencing covered scalp tissue and sorted CD4+ and CD8+ peripheral blood T cells from patchy and totalis/universalis alopecia areata patients and healthy controls. Tofacitinib was given for 6 to 18 months, followed by 6 months of follow-up off drug to assess delayed response and recurrence. RNA was extracted with the PAXgene miRNA kit for fixed scalp, the miRNeasy kit for PBMCs, and the RNeasy kit for mouse skin. Tofacitinib-treated patients had biopsies at baseline and at 4 and 24 weeks of treatment, with a later scalp biopsy in several patients. Scalp clonality was compared among normal scalp (n=4), patchy alopecia areata scalp (n=8), and alopecia totalis/universalis scalp (n=8). immunoSEQ multiplex PCR using 35 Vbeta forward primers and 13 Jbeta reverse primers was used to amplify TCRbeta CDR3 regions. Disease severity in treated patients was measured with the SALT score, which quantifies the percentage of affected scalp surface area. What the work shows at the level of the full study, not this receptor alone: Many expanded lesional clones were found to persist in scalp and blood during tofacitinib treatment, and relapse after treatment cessation may be partly explained by this persistence. Compared with normal scalp, lesional scalp, particularly in alopecia totalis/universalis, had higher clonality and more expanded CD8+ clones, which suggests antigenic drive. Because the treated cohort was small and included a single nonresponder, larger studies are needed to assess links between baseline CD8+ expansion and response. Unlike mouse skin, which is dominated by gammadelta T cells, normal human skin has resident alphabeta T cells that are also sequenced, and this complicates analysis of the scalp TCR repertoire. TCR sequences shared between patients were less clear than in mice, possibly partly because of HLA diversity in the patient population. Tofacitinib significantly decreased scalp clonality and the number of expanded CD8+ clones among the top 100 scalp clones.

V is trimmed back by 0 bases and J by 5 bases, and the junction contains 6 bases that no gene match accounts for. The cysteine opens and the phenylalanine closes a CDR3 of 15 amino acids. The only DNA kept is the CDR3, 45 bases in frame from the first base. For CDR1 and CDR2, the germline V gene (reference sequence) lists LNHNV and YYDKDF. Sequenced material: CD4+ T cells sorted from blood, taken at week 4, from a patient treated with tofacitinib. The V gene is TRBV15 and the J gene is TRBJ1-2; 7 middle bases align to TRBD1. This clonotype originated in a human donor with alopecia areata. The CDR3 is CATSRDVAGGYGYTF. DNA sequence: TGTGCCACCAGCAGAGACGTGGCAGGGGGATATGGCTACACCTTC.